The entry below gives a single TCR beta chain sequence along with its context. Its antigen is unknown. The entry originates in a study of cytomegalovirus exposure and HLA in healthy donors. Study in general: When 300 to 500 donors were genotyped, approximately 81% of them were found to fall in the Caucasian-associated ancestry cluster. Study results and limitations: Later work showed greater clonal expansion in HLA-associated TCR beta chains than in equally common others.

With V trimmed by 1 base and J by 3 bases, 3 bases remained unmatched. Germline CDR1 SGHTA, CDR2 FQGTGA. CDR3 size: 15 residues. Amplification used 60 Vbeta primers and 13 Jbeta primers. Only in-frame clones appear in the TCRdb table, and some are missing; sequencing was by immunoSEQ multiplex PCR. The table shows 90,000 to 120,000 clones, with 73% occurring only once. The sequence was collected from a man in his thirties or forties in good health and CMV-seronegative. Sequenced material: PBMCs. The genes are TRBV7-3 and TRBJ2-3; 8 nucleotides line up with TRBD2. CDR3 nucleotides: TGTGCCAGCAGCTTAATGGGGACTAGTACAGATACGCAGTATTTT. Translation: CASSLMGTSTDTQYF.